Listed below are T cell receptor beta chains from one sample, sequenced in a study of PD-1 blockade in classical Hodgkin lymphoma. TCRdb's table, derived via immunoSEQ multiplex PCR, lists solely in-frame clones and lacks some. The sample includes some 26,000 clones, roughly 80% of them seen just once. The specimen was CD4+ T cells from blood, collected before the fourth cycle of nivolumab. Source of these receptors: a human donor with classical Hodgkin lymphoma. CDR3s include the opening cysteine and the closing phenylalanine or tryptophan. Fields, in order: clone size, J gene, CDR3 length, V gene, D gene, CDR3 DNA, CDR3 protein. A D gene is named only where the DNA matches it firmly. Only some rows state a clone size, as once, few, many or a class for expanded clones.

>few|TRBJ1-6|14|TRBV27|-
TGTGCCAGCTCTCTAACTTCCTATAATTCACCCCTCCACTTT
CASSLTSYNSPLHF
>-|TRBJ2-7|14|TRBV15|-
TGTGCCACCAGCAGAGGTCCAGGGGCCTACGAGCAGTACTTC
CATSRGPGAYEQYF
>-|TRBJ1-1|14|TRBV6-6|TRBD1
TGTGCCAGCAGTTACTCAACAGGGGAGGGGGAGGCTTTCTTT
CASSYSTGEGEAFF
>-|TRBJ1-5|15|TRBV9|-
TGTGCCAGCAGCCCCGAAGGGGGGCAGTTTCAGCCCCAGCATTTT
CASSPEGGQFQPQHF
>-|TRBJ1-1|16|TRBV7-9|-
TGTGCCAGCAGCTTAAGCCCTCGTGGTGTGAACACTGAAGCTTTCTTT
CASSLSPRGVNTEAFF
>few|TRBJ2-7|13|TRBV7-9|-
TGTGCCAGCAGCTTAGGCATCTTCTACGAGCAGTACTTC
CASSLGIFYEQYF
>-|TRBJ1-2|12|TRBV29-1|TRBD1
TGCAGCGTTGCACAGGGGAACTATGGCTACACCTTC
CSVAQGNYGYTF
>-|TRBJ2-7|14|TRBV11-3|TRBD2
TGTGCCAGCAGCTTACGGGCGGGGGACTACGAGCAGTACTTC
CASSLRAGDYEQYF
>-|TRBJ1-3|16|TRBV7-6|-
TGTGCCAGCAGCTTAGGGACGGCGATCTCTGGAAACACCATATATTTT
CASSLGTAISGNTIYF
>once|TRBJ2-1|15|TRBV5-6|-
TGTGCCAGCAGCTTTGGGACTGGGGCCTACAATGAGCAGTTCTTC
CASSFGTGAYNEQFF
>-|TRBJ1-3|16|TRBV6-1|-
TGTGCCAGCAGTGAAGCGCAAAGAGTCTCTGGAAACACCATATATTTT
CASSEAQRVSGNTIYF
>-|TRBJ2-3|14|TRBV7-2|-
TGTGCCAGCAGCTTAGACGAGGGCACAGATACGCAGTATTTT
CASSLDEGTDTQYF
>-|TRBJ2-2|16|TRBV6-6|-
TGTGCCAGCGGGGGCCAGCTAAGAAAAAACACCGGGGAGCTGTTTTTT
CASGGQLRKNTGELFF
>few|TRBJ1-6|13|TRBV6-5|-
TGTGCCAGCGGAAGGGGTAGTGGATCACCCCTCCACTTT
CASGRGSGSPLHF
>-|TRBJ2-3|12|TRBV9|-
TGTGCCAGCAGCGTAGGAACAGATACGCAGTATTTT
CASSVGTDTQYF
>-|TRBJ2-1|16|TRBV7-8|TRBD2
TGTGCCAGCAGCTTAGTTGGGACTAGCGGCTACAATGAGCAGTTCTTC
CASSLVGTSGYNEQFF
>-|TRBJ2-7|15|TRBV7-2|-
TGTGCCAGCAGTTCGTACCGGGCAGCAGCCAGAGAGCAGTACTTC
CASSSYRAAAREQYF
>-|TRBJ1-1|14|TRBV7-2|-
TGTGCCAGCAGCTTAGAGGGCCTGAACACTGAAGCTTTCTTT
CASSLEGLNTEAFF
>-|TRBJ2-2|12|TRBV29-1|-
TGCAGCGTTACTCTACTCACCGGGGAGCTGTTTTTT
CSVTLLTGELFF
>-|TRBJ1-6|14|TRBV11-2|-
TGTGCCAGCAGCTTAGCCGGGGGCGGTTCACCCCTCCACTTT
CASSLAGGGSPLHF
>-|TRBJ1-1|12|TRBV2|-
TGTGCCAGCAAGAGGGGCGAGACTGAAGCTTTCTTT
CASKRGETEAFF
>-|TRBJ1-1|15|TRBV28|-
TGTGCCAGCAGTCGGGACGGGATCATGAACACTGAAGCTTTCTTT
CASSRDGIMNTEAFF
>-|TRBJ1-3|13|TRBV14|TRBD1
TGTGCCAGCCGACAGGGGCACGGAAACACCATATATTTT
CASRQGHGNTIYF
>-|TRBJ2-5|14|TRBV6-5|TRBD2
TGTGCCAGCAGCCGGCGGGGGGGCCTAGAGACCCAGTACTTC
CASSRRGGLETQYF
>-|TRBJ2-7|13|TRBV29-1|TRBD2
TGCAGCGACCGAGCGGGGGGAGGTAACGAGCAGTACTTC
CSDRAGGGNEQYF
>-|TRBJ1-5|15|TRBV5-1|TRBD1
TGCGCCAGTAGCTTGGCAGGACAGGGAGAGCAGCCCCAGCATTTT
CASSLAGQGEQPQHF
>-|TRBJ2-5|16|TRBV2|-
TGTGCCAGCAGTGAGTTCCAGGGAATAAGCCAAGAGACCCAGTACTTC
CASSEFQGISQETQYF
>-|TRBJ1-3|16|TRBV2|TRBD1
TGTGCCAGCCGAGGAGGGGACAGGGCTTATGGAAACACCATATATTTT
CASRGGDRAYGNTIYF
>few|TRBJ1-5|13|TRBV7-2|-
TGTGCCAGCAGCCCCACACAAGGTCAGCCCCAGCATTTT
CASSPTQGQPQHF
>-|TRBJ1-4|17|TRBV18|-
TGTGCCAGCTCACCACCTTTCAGACCAAGCGGTAATGAAAAACTGTTTTTT
CASSPPFRPSGNEKLFF
>-|TRBJ2-3|16|TRBV6-5|-
TGTGCCAGCAGTTACTCGTTGGGGAGAAGCACAGATACGCAGTATTTT
CASSYSLGRSTDTQYF
>-|TRBJ1-3|18|TRBV21-1|-
TGTGCCAGCAGCAAAGTCCAAGGGCACAGGGGGCTTGGAAACACCATATATTTT
CASSKVQGHRGLGNTIYF
>-|TRBJ2-1|15|TRBV7-8|-
TGTGCCAGCACCTTAGGTACGGATTCCTACAATGAGCAGTTCTTC
CASTLGTDSYNEQFF
>-|TRBJ2-1|15|TRBV21-1|-
TGTGCCAGCAGCAAAGCTCTAAGGAGGGGCCATGAGCAGTTCTTC
CASSKALRRGHEQFF